Below, 8 T cell receptor beta chains from the same sample are listed, as sequenced in a study of T cell responses to AZD1222 COVID-19 vaccine. Assay: immunoSEQ multiplex PCR; the TCRdb copy retains only in-frame clones and omits some. The table records about 120,000 clones, about 89% of them present only once. Source: peripheral blood, taken on day 0 of AZD1222 vaccination. These receptor sequences come from an adult in good health.

CDR3 protein: CATSRELYQPQHF. The CDR3 coding sequence is TGTGCCACCAGCAGAGAATTATATCAGCCCCAGCATTTT. The V gene is TRBV15, the J gene TRBJ1-5; D is unclear. The CDR3 loop spans 13 amino acids. The germline V gene has CDR1 LNHNV and CDR2 YYDKDF (reference sequence). V was cut by 0 bases and J by 5 bases, with 5 bases left in between.

The CDR3 sequence: CASSSLRPRGNTIYF. The CDR3 DNA reads as TGTGCCAGCAGCTCCCTACGCCCGCGGGGAAACACCATATATTTT. The J gene is TRBJ1-3, the V gene TRBV5-6, with unresolved D. This CDR3 has 15 amino acids. In germline, CDR1 is SGHDT, CDR2 YYEEEE. Trimming took off 3 bases at V and 4 bases at J, with 14 bases between the two ends. The complete variable domain, with remaining parts taken from reference TRBV5-6 and TRBJ1-3, reads DAGVTQSPTHLIKTRGQQVTLRCSPKSGHDTVSWYQQALGQGPQFIFQYYEEEERQRGNFPDRFSGHQFPNYSSELNVNALLLGDSALYLCASSSLRPRGNTIYFGEGSWLTVV.

This clone appeared a single time. CDR3 sequence reads: CASTPPRTGLDYGYTF. CDR3 nucleotide sequence: TGTGCCAGCACCCCACCTCGGACAGGTCTTGACTATGGCTACACCTTC. This rearrangement joins TRBV9 to TRBJ1-2; 7 bases map to TRBD1. The CDR3 spans 16 residues. CDR1 is SGDLS, CDR2 YYNGEE, per germline. The junction had 14 bases not matched to a gene; V was cut back by 6 bases and J by 3 bases.

The chain has TRBV11-3 and TRBJ2-1, with D hard to call. V was shortened by 1 base and J by 8 bases, with 12 bases between the two germline ends. This CDR3 contains 14 residues. The germline V gene encodes CDR1 SGHNT and CDR2 YENEEA. CDR3 bases: TGTGCCAGCAGCTTAGGGCAGCCTGGCGATGAGCAGTTCTTC. Translating it yields CASSLGQPGDEQFF.

This sequence joins TRBV10-3 and TRBJ2-2; maybe TRBD2 (6 bases). V was clipped by 10 bases and J by 3 bases, with 15 bases between them. CDR3 size: 14 residues. The germline gives CDR1 ENHRY, CDR2 SYGVKD. The CDR3: CATSVGRDTGELFF. The CDR3 DNA reads TGTGCCACCTCGGTCGGGAGAGACACCGGGGAGCTGTTTTTT.

The chain combines TRBV27 with TRBJ2-7; perhaps TRBD2 as D (5 bases). In germline, CDR1 is MNHEY, CDR2 SMNVEV (reference sequence). V was trimmed by 0 bases and J by 5 bases, leaving 11 bases between them. This CDR3 region has 14 residues. As DNA, the CDR3 is TGTGCCAGCAGTTTATCAAGAGGGATCCACGAGCAGTACTTC. This gives the protein CASSLSRGIHEQYF.

Concerning this clone: Other DNA sequences within the sample encode an identical CDR3. In DNA, the CDR3 is TGCAGTGCTAGGGGTAACACTGAAGCTTTCTTT. This gives the protein CSARGNTEAFF. The chain uses TRBV20-1 and TRBJ1-1; D unclear. The V end lost 3 bases, the J end lost 2 bases, and 4 bases lay between the germline ends. Germline assignment: CDR1 DFQATT and CDR2 SNEGSKA (reference sequence). The CDR3 totals 11 residues.

The chain recombines TRBV3-1 (or the pseudogene TRBV3-2) with TRBJ1-6; D unresolved. V dropped 0 bases and J dropped 4 bases, with 7 bases sitting between them. Germline CDR1 and CDR2: LGHDT and YNNKEL (reference sequence). This CDR3 is 15 amino acids long. CDR3 sequence: CASSQDTGYNSPLHF. CDR3 DNA: TGTGCCAGCAGCCAAGATACGGGTTATAATTCACCCCTCCACTTT.